These 31 T cell receptor beta chains originate from one sample sequenced in a study of OX40 agonist ivuxolimab in advanced cancers. Repertoires were generated with immunoSEQ multiplex PCR, while TCRdb's copy carries only in-frame clones and drops some. The sample records 77,000 or so clones, roughly 91% being singletons. Material: CD4+ or CD8+ T cells sorted from blood, obtained in a trial of the OX40 agonist ivuxolimab. All receptors derive from an adult with an advanced solid tumor such as melanoma, head and neck, liver or kidney cancer.

V usage is TRBV27 and J usage is TRBJ2-7; 9 bases line up with TRBD2. V gave up 6 bases and J gave up 0 bases; unmatched junction bases: 3. The CDR3 has 14 residues. Germline values: CDR1 MNHEY, CDR2 SMNVEV (reference sequence). In DNA form, the CDR3 reads TGTGCCAGCAGGACTAGCGGAAGCTCCTACGAGCAGTACTTC. It yields the protein CASRTSGSSYEQYF.

This clone was observed a handful of times. This chain uses TRBV6-1 with TRBJ1-5, with 9 bases that match TRBD1. The CDR3 sequence is 15 residues long. Losses at the gene ends were 4 bases for V and 6 bases for J; bases not matched to a gene: 7. The germline gives CDR1 MNHNS, CDR2 SASEGT. Written as DNA, the CDR3 is TGTGCCAGCAGTGCAACAGGGGGCGGGGGTCAGCCCCAGCATTTT. This translates into CASSATGGGGQPQHF.

This chain connects TRBV27 to TRBJ2-7; TRBD2 aligns across 10 bases. There are 18 residues in the CDR3. The V gene end was trimmed by 5 bases and the J gene end by 0 bases; junction bases not matched to a gene: 13. The germline gives CDR1 MNHEY, CDR2 SMNVEV (reference sequence). CDR3 nucleotides: TGTGCCAGCAGTGGGGTAATTACTAGCGGGGCGAGCTCCTACGAGCAGTACTTC. It codes for CASSGVITSGASSYEQYF.

V gene TRBV2 combines with J gene TRBJ2-4, with 12 bases that match TRBD2. In germline, CDR1 is SNHLY, CDR2 FYNNEI. Trimming removed 7 bases from V and 7 bases from J; junction bases left unmatched: 5. The CDR3 contains 14 residues. CDR3 residues: CASMPGTSGNIQYF. Here the CDR3 DNA reads TGTGCCAGCATGCCGGGGACTAGCGGGAACATTCAGTACTTC.

V is TRBV7-2 and J is TRBJ2-5; TRBD1 is a possible D gene (6 bases). Germline V lookup: CDR1 SGHTA, CDR2 FQGNSA. This CDR3 region has 13 residues. Trimming shortened V by 5 bases and J by 4 bases, and 11 bases separated the two germline ends. The CDR3: CASSPGGPETQYF. CDR3 DNA: TGTGCCAGCAGCCCTGGGGGCCCAGAGACCCAGTACTTC.

V gene TRBV27 combines with J gene TRBJ2-7; no reliable D call. Germline V lookup: CDR1 MNHEY, CDR2 SMNVEV (reference sequence). V lost 8 bases and J 2 bases, leaving 19 bases between the germline ends. The CDR3 consists of 15 residues. In DNA form, the CDR3 reads TGTGCCAGCCCAATCCCTCCGACCAAGACCTACGAGCAGTACTTC. Encoded protein: CASPIPPTKTYEQYF.

This clone was seen only a few times. The rearrangement joins TRBV20-1 to TRBJ1-1; D gene unclear. This CDR3 has 11 residues. Trimming removed 6 bases from V and 10 bases from J, with 15 bases in between. Germline values: CDR1 DFQATT, CDR2 SNEGSKA (reference sequence). CDR3 nucleotides: TGCAGTGCGACCAACGGGGAACGAGCTTTCTTT. This encodes CSATNGERAFF.

This clone was seen only a few times. The chain combines TRBV29-1 with TRBJ1-1, with a possible D match to TRBD1 (5 bases). The V and J ends lost 3 bases and 0 bases respectively, with 11 bases between them. There are 14 residues in the CDR3. Per germline, CDR1 SQVTM and CDR2 ANQGSEA. CDR3 nucleotide sequence: TGCAGCGTTGAGGAGGGCAGGGTGAACACTGAAGCTTTCTTT. Protein: CSVEEGRVNTEAFF.

This clone was counted once. This chain links TRBV27 with TRBJ2-7, with 10 positions matching TRBD2. V lost 1 base, J lost 7 bases, and 10 bases stayed unmatched. Germline V gene lookup returns CDR1 MNHEY and CDR2 SMNVEV (reference sequence). The CDR3 runs 16 residues. The CDR3 spells CASSLLPSGSYGEQYF. The CDR3 DNA is TGTGCCAGCAGTTTATTGCCTAGCGGGAGCTATGGGGAGCAGTACTTC.

In this sample, this clone turned up once. V and J are TRBV6-6 and TRBJ2-5; D may correspond to TRBD1 or TRBD2 (6 bases each). The CDR3 length is 11 residues. The germline gives CDR1 MNHNY, CDR2 SVGAGI (reference sequence). The germline V and J ends were trimmed by 7 bases and 5 bases, with 8 bases remaining between them. The CDR3 loop is CASKGGETQYF. Written as DNA, the CDR3 is TGTGCCAGCAAGGGGGGCGAGACCCAGTACTTC.

This chain joins TRBV2 and TRBJ2-1, with D possibly being TRBD2 (6 bases). CDR3 length: 16 amino acids. Germline values: CDR1 SNHLY, CDR2 FYNNEI. Trimming stripped 3 bases from V and 4 bases from J, with 16 bases between. For the CDR3, the DNA is TGTGCCAGCAGTGAGGGTAGCGGAGGGCCGTACAATGAGCAGTTCTTC. This codes for CASSEGSGGPYNEQFF.

Comment on this clone: Mismatch with germline at one junction end may stem from a read error. In the same sample, other DNA sequences code for this CDR3. The chain carries TRBV25-1 and TRBJ2-2, with 11 bases that match TRBD2. The CDR3 covers 16 residues. CDR1 and CDR2 from the germline V gene are MGHDK and SYGVNS. The CDR3 DNA follows: TGTGCCAGCAGTGAACCTAGCGGGAGGAACACCGGGGAACTGTTTTTT. Protein sequence: CASSEPSGRNTGELFF.

This rearrangement joins TRBV5-1 to TRBJ2-3; 9 nucleotides align to TRBD2. The CDR3 consists of 16 residues. The germline V gene has CDR1 SGHRS and CDR2 YFSETQ. V gave up 0 bases and J gave up 2 bases; unmatched junction bases: 4. DNA for the CDR3: TGCGCCAGCAGCTTGGGTCCTAGCGGGGTCACAGATACGCAGTATTTT. This sequence encodes CASSLGPSGVTDTQYF.

As concerns this clone: Other nucleotide sequences from this sample produce the same CDR3. The V call is TRBV5-4, the J call TRBJ2-3; 12 positions match TRBD2. The trim removed 6 bases at V and 5 bases at J, leaving 4 bases unmatched. CDR1 is SGHNT, CDR2 YYREEE, per germline (reference sequence). The CDR3 length is 14 residues. The CDR3 coding sequence is TGTGCCAGCACTACGGGACTAGCGGGAGATACGCAGTATTTT. The encoded protein is CASTTGLAGDTQYF.

This chain uses TRBV10-3 with TRBJ1-5; D might be TRBD1 (6 bases). This CDR3 has 13 amino acids. V was shortened by 7 bases and J by 5 bases, with 12 bases between the two germline ends. The germline V gene has CDR1 ENHRY and CDR2 SYGVKD. The CDR3 nucleotides read TGTGCCATCAACACAGGGAACGATCAGCCCCAGCATTTT. Translated: CAINTGNDQPQHF.

The chain links TRBV14 to TRBJ2-1, with TRBD2 matching 8 bases. V dropped 1 base and J dropped 4; count of bases not matched to a gene: 12. The CDR3 contains 18 residues. Germline CDR1 reads SGHDN; CDR2 reads FVKESK. The CDR3 region is CASSQAGLLAGPYNEQFF. CDR3 coding DNA: TGTGCCAGCAGCCAAGCGGGGCTTTTAGCGGGGCCATACAATGAGCAGTTCTTC. The entire variable domain, with the rest obtained from reference TRBV14 and TRBJ2-1, is as follows: EAGVTQFPSHSVIEKGQTVTLRCDPISGHDNLYWYRRVMGKEIKFLLHFVKESKQDESGMPNNRFLAERTGGTYSTLKVQPAELEDSGVYFCASSQAGLLAGPYNEQFFGPGTRLTVL.

The chain couples TRBV19 to TRBJ1-5, with a tentative D call TRBD1 (6 bases). The CDR3 runs to 15 residues. Trimming left V 5 bases short and J 0 bases short, with 11 bases between. Germline loops: CDR1 LNHDA, CDR2 SQIVND (reference sequence). The CDR3 reads CASSLRTDSNQPQHF. Written as DNA, the CDR3 is TGTGCCAGTAGTCTCAGGACAGATAGCAATCAGCCCCAGCATTTT.

V is TRBV5-4 and J is TRBJ2-1, with TRBD2 matching over 14 bases. The CDR3 covers 17 residues. From germline, CDR1 is SGHNT and CDR2 YYREEE (reference sequence). J lost 4 bases, V lost 3 bases, and 6 bases had no gene match. CDR3 amino acids: CASSSGTSGSVYNEQFF. CDR3 nucleotide sequence: TGTGCCAGCAGCTCCGGGACTAGCGGGAGTGTTTACAATGAGCAGTTCTTC.

The chain carries TRBV10-1 and TRBJ1-1; 8 bases line up with TRBD1. V lost 2 bases, J lost 6 bases, and 8 bases stayed unmatched. The CDR3 covers 15 residues. Germline V gene data show CDR1 as WNHNN and CDR2 as SYGVQD (reference sequence). The CDR3 reads CASSENPTGEAEAFF. In DNA form, the CDR3 reads TGCGCCAGCAGTGAGAACCCGACAGGGGAGGCTGAAGCTTTCTTT.

Only one count was recorded for this clone. This chain connects TRBV29-1 to TRBJ1-4, with D tentatively TRBD1 (6 bases). The CDR3 runs to 14 residues. Germline CDR1 SQVTM, CDR2 ANQGSEA. Trimming removed 5 bases at V and 3 bases at J, with 13 bases between. The CDR3 here is CSVRGATSNEKLFF. The CDR3 DNA reads TGCAGCGTTCGGGGGGCTACTTCTAATGAAAAACTGTTTTTT.

This clone has a handful of counts. This chain links TRBV5-1 with TRBJ2-1; no clear D gene. CDR3 length: 15 amino acids. CDR1 is SGHRS, CDR2 YFSETQ, per germline. The germline V and J ends were trimmed by 0 bases and 1 base, with 8 bases remaining between them. This chain's CDR3 is CASSLEVTSYNEQFF. CDR3 bases: TGCGCCAGCAGCTTGGAAGTGACTTCCTACAATGAGCAGTTCTTC.

V gene TRBV20-1 combines with J gene TRBJ2-7; D unresolved. CDR3 length: 11 amino acids. Germline lookup yields CDR1 DFQATT and CDR2 SNEGSKA (reference sequence). V was clipped by 3 bases and J by 2 bases, with 5 bases between them. CDR3 coding DNA: TGCAGTGCTAGGACCCCCTACGAGCAGTACTTC. As protein: CSARTPYEQYF.

As concerns this clone: An end of the junction does not agree with germline; a read error may underlie this. This chain connects TRBV2 to TRBJ2-2; D unresolved. The CDR3 is 15 amino acids. The germline CDR1 and CDR2 sequences are SNHLY and FYNNEI. For the CDR3, the DNA is TGTGCCAGCCGTGAAACTGGGCAGGCCAACGGGGAGCTGTTTTTT. Protein product: CASRETGQANGELFF.

The chain is built from TRBV5-4 and TRBJ2-7; 10 positions match TRBD2. The CDR3 runs to 17 residues. The J segment lost 7 bases and the V segment lost 4 bases, leaving 17 bases of the junction unmatched. The germline V gene encodes CDR1 SGHNT and CDR2 YYREEE (reference sequence). The CDR3 nucleotides are TGTGCCAGCAGCCGGGGGCTAGCGGGGGCACTCGGTCAAGAGCAGTACTTC. Its protein product is CASSRGLAGALGQEQYF.

The chain joins TRBV19 to TRBJ1-5; D gene ambiguous. The germline CDR1 and CDR2 sequences are LNHDA and SQIVND (reference sequence). V was pared by 5 bases and J by 1 base, with 12 bases between. The CDR3 has 15 amino acids. The CDR3 spells CASSSDPGSNQPQHF. CDR3 DNA sequence: TGTGCCAGTAGTTCGGACCCGGGGAGCAATCAGCCCCAGCATTTT.

The chain couples TRBV28 to TRBJ1-3; D perhaps matches TRBD1 (5 bases). In germline, CDR1 is MDHEN, CDR2 SYDVKM. V shed 4 bases and J shed 4 bases, with 11 bases lying between them. This CDR3 has 14 amino acids. CDR3 sequence (DNA): TGTGCCAGCAGTTCCGGGGGGACCGGAAACACCATATATTTT. Its protein is CASSSGGTGNTIYF.

This clone showed up just once. The chain joins TRBV9 to TRBJ2-7, with 7 bases fitting TRBD1. With V trimmed by 2 bases and J by 1 base, 3 bases remained unmatched. This CDR3 is built from 14 residues. Germline V gene lookup returns CDR1 SGDLS and CDR2 YYNGEE. CDR3 bases: TGTGCCAGCAGCGTCGGGACAGCTTCCTACGAGCAGTACTTC. It codes for CASSVGTASYEQYF. Full variable domain (remainder filled in from reference TRBV9 and TRBJ2-7): DSGVTQTPKHLITATGQRVTLRCSPRSGDLSVYWYQQSLDQGLQFLIQYYNGEERAKGNILERFSAQQFPDLHSELNLSSLELGDSALYFCASSVGTASYEQYFGPGTRLTVT.

This rearrangement joins TRBV5-1 to TRBJ2-5; D unclear. CDR1 and CDR2 from the germline V gene are SGHRS and YFSETQ. Trimming removed 3 bases at V and 2 bases at J, with 11 bases between. CDR3 length equals 14 residues. In DNA form, the CDR3 reads TGCGCCAGCAGCTCAAGGACGGGTCAAGAGACCCAGTACTTC. Its translation: CASSSRTGQETQYF.

This chain's CDR3 is CASSGETYEQYF. The CDR3 DNA sequence: TGCGCCAGCAGCGGGGAAACCTACGAGCAGTACTTC. The chain links TRBV10-2 to TRBJ2-7, with D tentatively TRBD2 (5 bases). Trimming removed 6 bases at V and 2 bases at J, with 8 bases between. Germline V gene data show CDR1 as WSHSY and CDR2 as SAAADI. The CDR3 has 12 amino acids.

The gene calls are TRBV7-3 and TRBJ1-2, with 9 bases matching TRBD1. The ends lost 2 bases at V and 11 bases at J; junction bases unmatched: 6. Looked up from germline, CDR1 is SGHTA and CDR2 is FQGTGA. The CDR3 is 13 residues long. The CDR3 nucleotides are TGTGCCAGCAGCTTACGGGACAGGGTCGAATACACCTTC. It encodes CASSLRDRVEYTF.

V usage is TRBV18 and J usage is TRBJ2-1; D gene unclear. V gave up 1 base and J gave up 8 bases, with 12 bases separating them. Germline CDR1 is KGHSH and CDR2 is LQKENI. The CDR3 loop spans 14 amino acids. For the CDR3, the DNA is TGTGCCAGCTCACCACGACCGCTTCGGGATGAGCAGTTCTTC. It codes for CASSPRPLRDEQFF.